One TCR beta chain is described in this entry. Its antigen remains unidentified. The PCR contained 60 Vbeta and 13 Jbeta primers. The method was immunoSEQ multiplex PCR; TCRdb's version includes in-frame clones alone and lacks a portion of them. The table lists 150,000 to 200,000 clones, 82% of them singletons. The data originate from a study of cytomegalovirus exposure and HLA in healthy donors. General study findings and limits: Per published accounts, TCR beta sequences correctly predicted the HLA-A and HLA-B alleles of most subjects. Researchers catalogued roughly 150 TCR beta chains as cytomegalovirus-associated.

Donors were ostensibly healthy at sampling, although undocumented immune exposures were probable. The clonotype was recovered from a man aged 50 or older in good health and CMV-seropositive. Sequences were obtained from PBMCs.

The CDR3 DNA reads TGTGCCAGCAGTTTAGGGGGCGCGGGCACTGAAGCTTTCTTT. Its protein is CASSLGGAGTEAFF. The rearrangement joins TRBV27 to TRBJ1-1, with D maybe TRBD1 (6 bases). CDR3 size: 14 residues. V was shortened by 2 bases and J by 4 bases, with 11 bases between the two germline ends. From germline, CDR1 is MNHEY and CDR2 SMNVEV (reference sequence).